This TCR beta chain appears in the sequencing data of a study of tumor-infiltrating lymphocytes in primary liver carcinoma. Trimming shortened V by 2 bases and J by 6 bases, and 12 bases separated the two germline ends. The CDR3 is 14 residues long. Germline V lookup: CDR1 SGHAT, CDR2 FQNNGV. TCR beta cDNA was prepared out of roughly 490 ng total RNA by means of a constant-region primer. Employing slightly modified ARM-PCR, three nested multiplex PCR rounds were run, and these gave rise to the TCR beta libraries. TRBV1-TRBV30 forward primers and a C-beta reverse primer were used in the first two PCR rounds, which each ran for around 10 cycles. MiXCR, applied by TCRdb to the multiplex PCR reads, yields one record per CDR3 protein. The top ten hold 72% of the sample, which has more than 150,000 distinct CDR3 sequences, 60% seen once. Alongside blood RNA obtained from unsorted whole blood, germline DNA was also extracted.

This clonotype has a count of ten or more. The V gene is TRBV11-2, the J gene TRBJ2-3; D is unresolved. This receptor was taken from a man in his forties or fifties with primary liver carcinoma and hepatitis B virus infection. The sequencing input was peripheral blood. CDR3 loop: CASSLSPLGDTQYF. In DNA form, the CDR3 reads TGTGCCAGCAGCTTAAGTCCGTTAGGGGATACGCAGTATTTT.